A single sample gave rise to the 4 T cell receptor beta chains below, sequenced in a study of response to subunit inactivated influenza vaccine. A single record per CDR3 protein comes from TCRdb applying MiXCR to the RT-PCR reads. The data contain hundreds of thousands of distinct CDR3 sequences, 7.5% to 8.5% of them singletons. Sequenced material: PBMCs from blood, taken around 25 months after vaccination. These receptors were collected from a man in his fifties or sixties who received an inactivated influenza vaccine.

This clonotype was counted many times. This chain connects TRBV7-9 to TRBJ1-1; D is unresolved. Germline V gene data show CDR1 as SEHNR and CDR2 as FQNEAQ (reference sequence). CDR3 length: 12 amino acids. V dropped 5 bases and J dropped 10 bases, with 14 bases sitting between them. CDR3 region: CASSPIENIAFF. The CDR3 DNA reads TGTGCCAGCAGCCCGATCGAGAATATAGCTTTCTTT.

V gene TRBV5-1 combines with J gene TRBJ2-2; maybe TRBD2 (5 bases). CDR1 and CDR2 (germline): SGHRS, YFSETQ. V lost 3 bases to trimming and J lost 4 bases, with 13 bases between them. There are 15 residues in the CDR3. The CDR3 nucleotides are TGCGCCAGCAGCTCCCGGGATTATAGCACCGGGGAGCTGTTTTTT. Translating it yields CASSSRDYSTGELFF.

This clonotype has at least ten counts. The rearrangement uses TRBV7-3 and TRBJ2-5, with 11 nucleotides matching TRBD2. The germline CDR1 and CDR2 sequences are SGHTA and FQGTGA. The CDR3 has 21 amino acids. V shed 4 bases and J 2 bases; nucleotides not matched to a gene: 21. The DNA of the CDR3 is TGTGCCAGCAGCTGGGCCCTACTAGCGGGGGAAAGTGGGTTAAGGCAAGAGACCCAGTACTTC. Protein: CASSWALLAGESGLRQETQYF.

The table lists this clonotype with many counts. CDR3 amino acids: CASNHRGEYEQYF. The DNA of the CDR3 is TGTGCCAGCAATCACCGAGGGGAATACGAGCAGTACTTC. The chain combines TRBV12-3 or TRBV12-4 with TRBJ2-7, with D possibly called TRBD1 or TRBD2 (5 bases each). The V and J ends lost 7 bases and 4 bases respectively, with 14 bases between them. This CDR3 region has 13 residues.